This T cell receptor beta chain was recorded in a study of cytomegalovirus exposure and HLA in healthy donors. Assay used: immunoSEQ multiplex PCR; TCRdb lists only in-frame clones, some missing. This sample has about 330,000 clones, with 86% found just once. Study results and caveats: Investigators reported 150 to 200 TCR beta chains as tied to cytomegalovirus.

In regard to this clone: Its target is not known.

The sequence came from a woman under 30 in good health and CMV-seronegative. Sequencing was performed on PBMCs.

This CDR3 reads CASSLGTGTEAFF. In DNA, the CDR3 is TGCGCCAGCAGCTTAGGGACAGGGACTGAAGCTTTCTTT. The chain carries TRBV5-1 and TRBJ1-1; the match to TRBD1 covers 9 bases. J lost 5 bases, V lost 2 bases, and 1 base had no gene match. Germline V gene lookup returns CDR1 SGHRS and CDR2 YFSETQ. The CDR3 totals 13 residues.